This record concerns one T cell receptor beta chain sequence. Its target antigen remains unknown. Per-base qualities were not stored, and no clone one base away is much larger. These data belong to a study of blood T cell repertoires in COVID-19 (dated by TCRdb to the early 2020s). In the study overall: Collaborator samples came from the United States, Italy and Spain and covered acute and convalescent phases of COVID-19. Where HLA class I and class II types were available, the types were taken from metadata supplied by the sample provider, not from assay-based typing. Deeply sampled blood TCRbeta repertoires from subjects exposed to, actively infected with, or recovered from COVID-19 were included in the dataset. Sample metadata almost always included a de-identified subject ID, COVID-19 status, age in years and sex. Samples came from the ongoing ImmuneRACE study (first 160 participants) plus 1,254 subjects from 6 global collaborators. The repertoires were released in a freely available public database intended as a resource for research on the immune response to SARS-CoV-2. The prospective study material was composed of cDNA or gDNA derived from T cells, B-cell-depleted T cells, or PBMCs. The paper as a whole reports these results and caveats: Clinical and demographic metadata were provided uncurated, with the amount varying by source and participant.

Samples from volunteer blood donors who had recovered from COVID-19 were contributed by a second Seattle source. The collaborating institutions used their own protocols to collect whole blood in K2EDTA tubes. Collaborator samples were shipped for TCRbeta analysis as frozen whole blood, isolated PBMCs, or DNA extracted from either sample type. The cysteine opens and the phenylalanine closes a CDR3 of 16 amino acids. Left in the record is the CDR3 DNA by itself, 48 bases read in frame from the first base. Taken from the germline V gene, the CDR1 and CDR2 loops are SGHRS and YFSETQ. The trim is 2 bases for V and 0 bases for J, with a gap of 11 bases between the germline ends. The immunoSEQ Assay, a bias-controlled multiplex PCR, was used to amplify TCRbeta CDR3 regions from genomic DNA. In the authors' own workflow: Within the assay, amplification of reference gene primers was used to estimate how many nucleated cells each sample contained. To quantify the absolute abundance of each unique TCRbeta CDR3 rearrangement, sequence reads were collapsed and filtered. For each sample, productive Simpson clonality was calculated by taking the square root of Simpson's diversity index across productive rearrangements. Not all clones reach the TCRdb copy of this immuneACCESS table, which keeps in-frame sequences only. Checked studies attribute under half of the gap to unresolved V genes and leave the rest unexplained. Clonal size and the V and J genes are those of that table, whereas D and trimming came from the DNA. For this sample the table gives 250,000 or so clones, of which 88% were detected only once. The top ten hold about 0.99% of the sample.

Sequencing input: peripheral blood. Rearrangement joined TRBV5-1 to TRBJ2-2; TRBD2 is a weak D gene call, 5 bases matching. This clonotype was obtained from a woman aged 40 to 50 who had recovered from COVID-19. CDR3 protein: CASSFVANANTGELFF. In nucleotide form, the sequence is TGCGCCAGCAGCTTCGTAGCGAATGCGAACACCGGGGAGCTGTTTTTT.